Many counts were recorded for the clone carrying this T cell receptor beta chain. Its antigen is still unknown. The sample belongs to a study of CD8 T cells in ankylosing spondylitis. Each CDR3 protein gets one entry after TCRdb re-called the 5' RACE reads with MiXCR. The profile shows under 150,000 distinct CDR3 sequences, 6.5% to 8.5% of them singletons. This CDR3 is built from 14 residues. Deletions cut 1 base from V and 3 bases from J, with 9 bases between. Germline V gene data show CDR1 as MNHNS and CDR2 as SASEGT. Findings and limits, study-wide: A motif of 7 to 9 highly homologous TCR beta variants was seen as apparently characteristic of ankylosing spondylitis blood. As reported, disease-linked clones showed significant enrichment in matched ankylosing spondylitis synovial fluid.

The V and J genes are TRBV6-1 and TRBJ1-1; no firm D call. The sequence was obtained from a male donor with ankylosing spondylitis. The specimen sequenced was synovial fluid, either unsorted or a sorted T cell fraction (not recorded which). The CDR3 loop is CASSEVSIYTEAFF. CDR3 DNA: TGTGCCAGCAGTGAAGTGTCCATATACACTGAAGCTTTCTTT.